Sequencing of this TCR beta chain was carried out in a study of shared clonotypes between healthy human individuals (dated by TCRdb to between 2020 and 2021). About the study as a whole: The cohort included a few men and two women between 18 and 49 years of age. For each donor, CD4 naive and CD4 memory were each given three plates, CD8 naive was given two plates, and CD8 memory was given one plate. To estimate repertoire size and how much clonotypes are shared between individuals, the study performed deep sequencing of blood TCR repertoires from about five healthy adults. Different laboratories and diverse techniques were used to prepare libraries and sequence TCR repertoires, to increase sequencing depth and limit assay-specific biases. Per donor, leukapheresis produced somewhere between about 0.8 and 9 billion PBMCs.

For the CD8 naive samples, CD45RO-negative cells were positively selected for CCR7, yielding a CD45RA+CCR7+ population from which TemRA cells were excluded. Donors were healthy HIV-negative adults with no recently reported acute infections or vaccinations. Every donor was a Caucasian adult living in Nashville, Tennessee, USA. Blood was obtained by leukapheresis, after which PBMCs were separated by Ficoll-Histopaque density gradient centrifugation and cryopreserved in liquid nitrogen vapor phase. Purity and quantity of every magnetically sorted T cell population were checked by analytical flow cytometry. From each sorted fraction, genomic DNA was isolated and quantified by UV absorbance on a Nanodrop 2000c. Using the deep immunoSEQ assay, multiplex PCR amplified TCR CDR3 regions from genomic DNA. For each cell subset, the extracted genomic DNA was distributed evenly across all wells of several immunoSEQ 96-well plates, and each plate served as one replicate. For sorted subsets, each replicate PCR was loaded with around 200 ng genomic DNA, equivalent to some 27,000 T cell genomes. Purified libraries were measured with a Qubit 3.0 fluorometer, size-checked on a Bioanalyzer 2100, and measured again with the KAPA Library Quantification kit. Each immunoSEQ 96-well plate was sequenced on its own single-read 150-cycle Illumina NextSeq 550 flow cell. From the authors' description of their analysis: Because only junctional sequences without quality scores were contained in the immunoSEQ output, filtering matching that applied to full-length reads could not be performed. To assign V/J genes and CDR3, sequences were annotated using PyIR, a Python wrapper for IgBLAST v1.9, with IMGT germline references. Any read was removed if the V/J assignment was weak (E-value above 1e-6), the CDR3 was missing, or the read contained stop codons, out-of-frame junctions, or ambiguous translated residues. V3J clonotypes were defined as sequences sharing an identical inferred V gene, J gene, and CDR3 amino acid sequence. Percentage overlap between repertoires was computed as shared unique clonotypes divided by the size of the smaller repertoire. RTK rarefaction, the Chao1 estimator, and Recon v2.1 estimates of unobserved clonotypes were used to assess repertoire richness. Generation probabilities for all TCRbeta clonotypes obtained by the gDNA method from several donors were computed using OLGA. The clones in this table, taken by TCRdb from immuneACCESS, are in-frame only. Not every clone is retained; where verified, under half of the shortfall comes from an unresolved V gene, and the cause of the rest is unknown. The DNA was the basis for D and trimming; V, J and clone size are from that table. Within this sample are 800,000 to 950,000 clones, with approximately 97% of them counted one time only. The ten largest clonotypes hold roughly 0.23% of the sample.

The cysteine opens and the phenylalanine closes a CDR3 of 14 amino acids. The kept DNA is CDR3 alone, 42 bases in frame from the first base. The germline V gene specifies SGDLS as CDR1 and YYNGEE as CDR2. The trim is 5 bases for V and 4 bases for J, with a gap of 15 bases between the germline ends. What the authors observed across the whole study: Pairwise subsampling indicated that sequencing depth was expected to affect the degree of clonotype sharing among donors. Incomplete sequencing was indicated by rarefaction of sorted-subset datasets, despite the large sequencing depth. Across four donors, roughly 5% of naive CD4, roughly 3.5% of naive CD8, around 2.1% of memory CD4, and roughly 0.41% of memory CD8 clonotypes were shared. Clonotypes shared by all four sorted-subset donors showed higher generation probabilities than non-shared clonotypes. Sampling was restricted to blood, and TCR repertoires in tissues likely differ from the TCR repertoires found in blood. The genetic and exposure-history diversity represented was limited by the small number of donors. Naive subsets generally had larger estimated clonotype richness than memory subsets did.

The table lists this clone with a count of one. Its antigen has not been determined. The input lacks base qualities; no much larger clone sits a single base away. The TCR originated in a man aged 25 to 40 in good health. The rearrangement joined TRBV9 to TRBJ1-2, with TRBD1 perhaps the D gene, on 5 matching bases. Sequenced sample: naive CD8+ T cells sorted from blood. The cell subset or site label, read with the paper, signifies: CD45RA+CCR7+. The DNA sequence is as follows: TGTGCCAGCAGTCACCCCAGGGACCCCTATGGCTACACCTTC. This encodes CASSHPRDPYGYTF.